Included here is one TCR beta chain sequence, with context. The data stem from a study of cytomegalovirus exposure and HLA in healthy donors. Losses at the gene ends were 2 bases for V and 2 bases for J; bases not matched to a gene: 11. Germline CDR1 and CDR2: SGHKS and YYEKEE (reference sequence). The CDR3 is made up of 17 amino acids. Profiled with immunoSEQ multiplex PCR; TCRdb holds only in-frame clones, not every one. The profile shows 250,000 to 300,000 clones, nearly 90% of them singletons. This clonotype was obtained from a woman in her late teens or twenties in good health and CMV-seronegative. The sample taken for sequencing was PBMCs. This chain connects TRBV5-5 to TRBJ2-7, with TRBD1 identical over 9 bases. CDR3 nucleotides: TGTGCCAGCAGCTTAAAAGGAACGGGACAGGGAACCTACGAGCAGTACTTC. Its translation is CASSLKGTGQGTYEQYF. Drawing the rest from reference TRBV5-5 and TRBJ2-7, the complete variable domain is DAGVTQSPTHLIKTRGQQVTLRCSPISGHKSVSWYQQVLGQGPQFIFQYYEKEERGRGNFPDRFSARQFPNYSSELNVNALLLGDSALYLCASSLKGTGQGTYEQYFGPGTRLTVT.